This TCR beta chain was recovered during a study of cytomegalovirus exposure and HLA in healthy donors. Study-wide results and limits: Common viral pathogens were later found to be apparently linked to several of the most significant clusters.

This clone has just a few counts. Its antigen remains unidentified. Germline V lookup: CDR1 SGHDT, CDR2 YYEEEE. This CDR3 has 14 residues. V lost 2 bases and J lost 3; bases outside the gene matches: 3. PCR primers comprised 60 Vbeta and 13 Jbeta primers. Sequenced by immunoSEQ multiplex PCR; TCRdb stores in-frame clones only, minus some. The sample shows about 82,000 clones, roughly 70% of them seen only once. The chain recombines TRBV5-6 with TRBJ2-7, with 9 bases identical to TRBD1. This clonotype was obtained from a man aged 25-45 years in good health and CMV-seropositive. The sample was PBMCs. The CDR3 DNA reads as TGTGCCAGCAGCTTAAGACAGGGGGGCTACGAGCAGTACTTC. Amino acids: CASSLRQGGYEQYF.